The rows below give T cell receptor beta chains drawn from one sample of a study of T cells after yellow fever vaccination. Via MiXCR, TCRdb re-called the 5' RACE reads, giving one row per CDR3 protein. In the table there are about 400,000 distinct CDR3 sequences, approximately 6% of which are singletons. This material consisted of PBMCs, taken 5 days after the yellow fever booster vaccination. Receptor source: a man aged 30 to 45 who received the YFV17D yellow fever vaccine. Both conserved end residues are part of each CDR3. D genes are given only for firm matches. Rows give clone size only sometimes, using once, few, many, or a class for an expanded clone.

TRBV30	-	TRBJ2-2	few	TGTGCCTGGAGTGTCCTCAAACTCACCGGGGAGCTGTTTTTT	CAWSVLKLTGELFF
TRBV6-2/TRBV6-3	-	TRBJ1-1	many	TGTGCCTCCCGGACGGTGAACACTGAAGCTTTCTTT	CASRTVNTEAFF
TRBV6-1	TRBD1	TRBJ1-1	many	TGTGCCAGCAGCCCCCACTGGGACAGTGGGAACACTGAAGCTTTCTTT	CASSPHWDSGNTEAFF
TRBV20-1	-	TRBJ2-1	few	TGCAGTGCCGCGGACTTACTCCGGTCGAATGAGCAGTTCTTC	CSAADLLRSNEQFF
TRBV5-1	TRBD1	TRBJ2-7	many	TGCGCCAGCAGCTTGGAGGGACAGGGGGTCAACGAGCAGTACTTC	CASSLEGQGVNEQYF
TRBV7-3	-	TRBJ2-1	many	TGTGCCAGCAGCTTAACGAGAGGCTCCTACAATGAGCAGTTCTTC	CASSLTRGSYNEQFF
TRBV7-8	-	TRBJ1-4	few	TGTGCCAGCAGTTCGGGGACTTGGGTTGAAAAACTGTTTTTT	CASSSGTWVEKLFF
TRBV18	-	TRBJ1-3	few	TGTGCCAGCTCACCGAGCCGGGACGGAGGCCTATTCTCTGGAAACACCATATATTTT	CASSPSRDGGLFSGNTIYF
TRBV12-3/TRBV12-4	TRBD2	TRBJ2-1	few	TGTGCCAGCAGCCCTACTAGACTAGCGGGAGGCAATGAGCAGTTCTTC	CASSPTRLAGGNEQFF
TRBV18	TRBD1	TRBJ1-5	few	TGTGCCAGCTCACCCCCCCCAGGGGGCGGCAATCAGCCCCAGCATTTT	CASSPPPGGGNQPQHF
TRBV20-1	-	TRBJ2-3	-	TGCAGTGCCCCGTCTCTAGCAGATACGCAGTATTTT	CSAPSLADTQYF
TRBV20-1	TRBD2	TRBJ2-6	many	TGCAGTGCCACAACTAGCGGGAGGAGAGGAATTGGGGCCAACGTCCTGACTTTC	CSATTSGRRGIGANVLTF
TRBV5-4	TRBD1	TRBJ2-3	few	TGTGCCAGCAGCGGGCTAAGGGACAGCCTAGCCACAGATACGCAGTATTTT	CASSGLRDSLATDTQYF
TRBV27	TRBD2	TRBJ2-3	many	TGTGCCAGCAGTTCTCGAGCGGGAGCGGCAGATACGCAGTATTTT	CASSSRAGAADTQYF
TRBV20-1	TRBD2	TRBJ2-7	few	TGCAGTGCCGCCAGGAGCGGGGGATACGAGCAGTACTTC	CSAARSGGYEQYF
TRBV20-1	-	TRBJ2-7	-	TGCAGTGCTAGAGATACGGGAAACGAGCAGTACTTC	CSARDTGNEQYF
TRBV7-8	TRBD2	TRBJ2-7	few	TGTGCCAGCAGCTTAGAACGGGGGGATCCCTACGAGCAGTACTTC	CASSLERGDPYEQYF
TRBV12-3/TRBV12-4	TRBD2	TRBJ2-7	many	TGTGCCAGCAGATCCGGGACTAGCGGGATCGGGGACGAGCAGTACTTC	CASRSGTSGIGDEQYF
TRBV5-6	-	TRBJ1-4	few	TGTGCCAGCAGCTTGATCGGTCCAACTAATGAAAAACTGTTTTTT	CASSLIGPTNEKLFF
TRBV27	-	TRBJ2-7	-	TGTGCCAGCAGTCAACGACTCCAATACTCCTACGAGCAGTACTTC	CASSQRLQYSYEQYF
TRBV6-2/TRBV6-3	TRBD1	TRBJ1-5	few	TGTGCCAGCAGTGAGGGACAGATCAATCAGCCCCAGCATTTT	CASSEGQINQPQHF
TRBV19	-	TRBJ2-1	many	TGTGCCAGTAGTATAGAAGAGTGGCCCAATGAGCAGTTCTTC	CASSIEEWPNEQFF
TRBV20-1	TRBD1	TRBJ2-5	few	TGCAGTGCTTTTACAGGGGGGAAGAGAGAGACCCAGTACTTC	CSAFTGGKRETQYF
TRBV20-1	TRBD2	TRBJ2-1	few	TGCAGTGCTCCCCGGACCAGCGGGAGGATTTACGGTGAGCAGTTCTTC	CSAPRTSGRIYGEQFF
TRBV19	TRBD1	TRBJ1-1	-	TGTGCCAGTAGTCCTCGTCCCGGGACAGGGGGCACTGAAGCTTTCTTT	CASSPRPGTGGTEAFF
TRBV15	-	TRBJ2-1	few	TGTGCCACGAGACTAGTGAATGAGCAGTTCTTC	CATRLVNEQFF
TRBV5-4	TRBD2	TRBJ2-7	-	TGTGCCAGCAGCGAGACGACTAGCGGGATCTACGAGCAGTACTTC	CASSETTSGIYEQYF
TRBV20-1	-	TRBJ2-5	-	TGCAGTGCTAGAGATATTAGACGAGGGGGAGGCCAAGAGACCCAGTACTTC	CSARDIRRGGGQETQYF
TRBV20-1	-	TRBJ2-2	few	TGCAGTGCTAGAGGGGACGCTGCGAACACCGGGGAGCTGTTTTTT	CSARGDAANTGELFF
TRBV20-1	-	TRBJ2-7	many	TGCAGTGCTAGTAGGGAGCCTGCCTACGAGCAGTACTTC	CSASREPAYEQYF
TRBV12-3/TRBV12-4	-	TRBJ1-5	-	TGTGCCAGCAGTTTGGGGGGACGGCCCAATCAGCCCCAGCATTTT	CASSLGGRPNQPQHF
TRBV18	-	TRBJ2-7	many	TGTGCCAGCTCACCTAGCAGTCCCTACGAGCAGTACTTC	CASSPSSPYEQYF
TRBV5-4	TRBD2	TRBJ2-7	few	TGTGCCAGCAGCTTAGGGGGTAGCGGGAGCTCCTACGAGCAGTACTTC	CASSLGGSGSSYEQYF
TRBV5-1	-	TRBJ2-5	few	TGCGCCAGCAGCTCAGGAGGGCGGTCGACCCAAGAGACCCAGTACTTC	CASSSGGRSTQETQYF
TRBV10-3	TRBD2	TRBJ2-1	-	TGTGCCATCGAGTCTTCCCGGGAGGGGTCTAATGAGCAGTTCTTC	CAIESSREGSNEQFF
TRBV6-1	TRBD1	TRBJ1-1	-	TGTGCCAGCAGACCCCGGGACAGGGGTTCATGGACTGAAGCTTTCTTT	CASRPRDRGSWTEAFF
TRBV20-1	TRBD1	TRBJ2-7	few	TGCAGTGCTATCGTGGGACAGGGTACCGACGAGCAGTACTTC	CSAIVGQGTDEQYF
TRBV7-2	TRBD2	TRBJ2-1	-	TGTGCCAGCAGCCTAGCGGGATTTAGAGGTGGTGAGCAGTTCTTC	CASSLAGFRGGEQFF
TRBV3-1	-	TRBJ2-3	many	TGTGCCAGCAGCCAAGATGGACTCGGAGGAAGCACAGATACGCAGTATTTT	CASSQDGLGGSTDTQYF
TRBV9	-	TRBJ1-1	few	TGTGCCAGCAGCGAACAGGGAGCCGAGGGTGAAGCTTTCTTT	CASSEQGAEGEAFF
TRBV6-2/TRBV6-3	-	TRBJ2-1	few	TGTGCCAGCAGTTCCCCCCTTAGTAATGAGCAGTTCTTC	CASSSPLSNEQFF
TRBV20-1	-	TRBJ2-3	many	TGCAGTGCTAGGCCCGGGGCGGGCCCAGATACGCAGTATTTT	CSARPGAGPDTQYF
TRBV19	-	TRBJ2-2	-	TGTGCCAGTTCTCGGGAACCCAACACCGGGGAGCTGTTTTTT	CASSREPNTGELFF
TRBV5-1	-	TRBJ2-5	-	TGCGCCAGCAGCTTGGAGTCTCCGGAGACCCAGTACTTC	CASSLESPETQYF
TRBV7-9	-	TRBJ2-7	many	TGTGCCAGCAGCTTAGCGATAGGACGACCCTACGAGCAGTACTTC	CASSLAIGRPYEQYF
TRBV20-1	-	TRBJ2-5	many	TGCAGTGCCAACCTTCCGGAAGGGGGGACCCAGTACTTC	CSANLPEGGTQYF
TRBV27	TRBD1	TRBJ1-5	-	TGTGCCAGCAGACAGGGGAGGCAGCCCCAGCATTTT	CASRQGRQPQHF
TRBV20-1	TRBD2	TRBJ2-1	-	TGCAGTGCTGACGCTAGCGGATTCTACAATGAGCAGTTCTTC	CSADASGFYNEQFF
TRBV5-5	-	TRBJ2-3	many	TGTGCCAGCAGCTTGACACCCAAAGGCACAGATACGCAGTATTTT	CASSLTPKGTDTQYF